This section outlines one TCR beta chain sequence together with its context. Libraries were prepared by immunoSEQ multiplex PCR; TCRdb keeps only in-frame clonotypes and omits some of them. The sample has approximately 80,000 clones, roughly 90% seen once. These data are taken from a study of technical replicates of blood from a handful of donors. V gave up 6 bases and J gave up 4 bases; unmatched junction bases: 6. The CDR3 runs 15 residues. CDR1 and CDR2 (germline): MGHRA, YSYEKL. Sequencing used T cells isolated from PBMCs. V gene TRBV4-1 combines with J gene TRBJ2-5, with 12 bases identical to TRBD2. The TCR was taken from a human donor in good health. CDR3: CASSELAGGGETQYF. CDR3 DNA sequence: TGCGCCAGCAGTGAGCTAGCGGGAGGGGGAGAGACCCAGTACTTC.